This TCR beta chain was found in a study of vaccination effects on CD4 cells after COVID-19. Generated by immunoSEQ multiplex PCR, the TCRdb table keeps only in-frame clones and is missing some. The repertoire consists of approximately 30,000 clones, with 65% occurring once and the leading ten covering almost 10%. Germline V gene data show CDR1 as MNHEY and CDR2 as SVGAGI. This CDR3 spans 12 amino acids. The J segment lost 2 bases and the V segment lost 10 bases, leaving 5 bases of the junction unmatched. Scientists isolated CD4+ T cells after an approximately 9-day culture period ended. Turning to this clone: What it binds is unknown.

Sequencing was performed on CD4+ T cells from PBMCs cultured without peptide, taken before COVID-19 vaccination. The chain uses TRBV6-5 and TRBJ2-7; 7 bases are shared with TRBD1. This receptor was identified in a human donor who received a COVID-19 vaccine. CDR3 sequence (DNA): TGTGCCACTAGGGACAGAACCTACGAGCAGTACTTC. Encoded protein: CATRDRTYEQYF.